A selection of T cell receptor beta chains follows, all from one sample in a study of identical twins. From the 5' RACE reads, TCRdb called clonotypes with MiXCR, one entry per CDR3 protein. The sample has under 900,000 distinct CDR3 sequences; roughly an eighth are singletons. In addition, the sample was reused for a study of yellow fever vaccine responses in identical twins.

The sequencing input was PBMCs. The origin of the receptors is a woman in her late teens or twenties in good health. Both conserved end residues are part of each CDR3. The D gene is left open where the match is weak. Clone size is shown for a subset of rows, as once, few, many or a class of expanded clone.

clone size	J gene	D gene	V gene	CDR3 protein	CDR3 DNA
NA	TRBJ2-6	NA	TRBV5-1	CASSARDPDSSGANVLTF	TGCGCCAGCAGCGCCCGGGACCCTGATTCCTCTGGGGCCAACGTCCTGACTTTC
NA	TRBJ2-1	TRBD2	TRBV5-1	CASSPGLAKSYNEQFF	TGCGCCAGCAGCCCGGGACTAGCTAAGTCCTACAATGAGCAGTTCTTC
many	TRBJ2-1	NA	TRBV5-6	CASSGGYEQFF	TGTGCCAGCAGCGGGGGATACGAGCAGTTCTTC
NA	TRBJ1-1	NA	TRBV11-2	CASSSHTGNTEAFF	TGTGCCAGCAGCTCACACACGGGGAACACTGAAGCTTTCTTT
NA	TRBJ2-1	NA	TRBV19	CASSIGEYNEQFF	TGTGCCAGTAGTATAGGTGAATACAATGAGCAGTTCTTC
NA	TRBJ2-1	TRBD2	TRBV7-9	CASSLGSGTNNEQFF	TGTGCCAGCAGCTTAGGGTCAGGGACTAACAATGAGCAGTTCTTC
NA	TRBJ2-1	NA	TRBV29-1	CSVVLLFNHDNEQFF	TGCAGCGTTGTATTATTGTTTAATCACGACAATGAGCAGTTCTTC
many	TRBJ2-5	NA	TRBV7-9	CASSLTIETQYF	TGTGCCAGCAGCTTAACGATCGAGACCCAGTACTTC
NA	TRBJ2-7	NA	TRBV12-3/TRBV12-4	CASSLREIAYEQYF	TGTGCCAGCAGTTTAAGGGAGATCGCCTACGAGCAGTACTTC
NA	TRBJ2-3	TRBD2	TRBV27	CASSPGGRNTQYF	TGTGCCAGCAGCCCGGGGGGGCGAAATACGCAGTATTTT
NA	TRBJ2-6	NA	TRBV20-1	CSASPRGSGANVLTF	TGCAGTGCTAGCCCCCGGGGCTCTGGGGCCAACGTCCTGACTTTC
few	TRBJ2-1	NA	TRBV4-1	CASSQGSGNEQFF	TGCGCCAGCAGCCAAGGGAGCGGCAATGAGCAGTTCTTC
NA	TRBJ1-6	NA	TRBV12-3/TRBV12-4	CASGGTLDNSPLHF	TGTGCCAGCGGAGGGACACTCGATAATTCACCCCTCCACTTT
NA	TRBJ2-5	TRBD1	TRBV4-1	CASSQESTGESFQYF	TGCGCCAGCAGCCAAGAGTCTACAGGGGAGAGTTTCCAGTACTTC
few	TRBJ2-1	TRBD2	TRBV28	CASSHPGLAGSRNYNEQFF	TGTGCCAGCAGTCACCCGGGACTAGCAGGGTCCCGAAACTACAATGAGCAGTTCTTC
many	TRBJ2-4	NA	TRBV24-1	CATRLGDIQYF	TGTGCCACCAGGTTGGGGGACATTCAGTACTTC
many	TRBJ2-2	NA	TRBV6-2/TRBV6-3	CASSYRDIFFGELFF	TGTGCCAGCAGTTATCGGGACATCTTTTTCGGGGAGCTGTTTTTT
NA	TRBJ2-7	NA	TRBV7-2	CASSKTRSEQYF	TGTGCCAGCAGCAAGACCCGTTCGGAGCAGTACTTC
few	TRBJ2-5	NA	TRBV7-9	CASSLMANQETQYF	TGTGCCAGCAGCTTAATGGCTAACCAAGAGACCCAGTACTTC
few	TRBJ1-2	NA	TRBV4-1	CASSQDFRTNYGYTF	TGCGCCAGCAGCCAAGACTTCAGAACTAACTATGGCTACACCTTC
few	TRBJ1-1	NA	TRBV5-8	CASSSLIGGLNTEAFF	TGTGCCAGCAGCTCCCTGATCGGGGGTCTGAACACTGAAGCTTTCTTT
NA	TRBJ2-1	NA	TRBV2	CASILLDSLNEQFF	TGTGCCAGTATACTCTTGGACAGTCTCAATGAGCAGTTCTTC
NA	TRBJ2-1	TRBD2	TRBV6-2/TRBV6-3	CASSYFSRGGYNELFF	TGTGCCAGCAGTTATTTCTCGCGGGGGGGATACAATGAGCTGTTCTTC
few	TRBJ2-1	NA	TRBV12-3/TRBV12-4	CASSFSYTSSYNEQFF	TGTGCCAGCAGTTTTAGCTACACAAGCTCCTACAATGAGCAGTTCTTC
NA	TRBJ2-1	TRBD2	TRBV6-1	CASSFWGDSGGAYEQFF	TGTGCCAGCAGCTTTTGGGGCGATAGCGGGGGGGCTTATGAGCAGTTCTTC
NA	TRBJ2-1	NA	TRBV4-1	CASSWEVTYNEQFF	TGCGCCAGCAGCTGGGAGGTCACCTACAATGAGCAGTTCTTC
many	TRBJ2-5	NA	TRBV7-6	CASSSLAQETQYF	TGTGCCAGCAGCTCTCTGGCCCAAGAGACCCAGTACTTC
NA	TRBJ2-3	TRBD1	TRBV6-1	CASSRQGDFGDTQYF	TGTGCCAGCAGTCGACAGGGGGATTTTGGAGATACGCAGTATTTT
NA	TRBJ2-1	TRBD2	TRBV7-6	CASSLAIAGEQFF	TGTGCCAGCAGCTTAGCTATAGCGGGTGAGCAGTTCTTC
many	TRBJ1-1	TRBD1	TRBV3-1	CASSQGSGRGLAFF	TGTGCCAGCAGCCAGGGATCAGGGAGGGGGCTTGCTTTCTTT
NA	TRBJ2-5	NA	TRBV19	CASSIGFEAGVTQYF	TGTGCCAGTAGTATAGGCTTCGAGGCCGGGGTGACCCAGTACTTC
NA	TRBJ2-5	TRBD2	TRBV6-1	CASSISGIFETQYF	TGTGCCAGCAGCATTAGCGGGATCTTTGAGACCCAGTACTTC
few	TRBJ1-6	NA	TRBV15	CATGRGNSPLHF	TGTGCCACCGGGAGGGGCAATTCACCCCTCCACTTT
NA	TRBJ2-1	NA	TRBV4-1	CASSQELGEQFF	TGCGCCAGCAGCCAAGAGCTGGGTGAGCAGTTCTTC
NA	TRBJ1-1	NA	TRBV10-3	CAIRARAAEAFF	TGTGCCATCAGGGCCCGCGCCGCTGAAGCTTTCTTT
few	TRBJ2-7	NA	TRBV14	CASSPLGQFYEQYF	TGTGCCAGCAGCCCCCTGGGGCAATTCTACGAGCAGTACTTC
few	TRBJ1-2	NA	TRBV5-1	CASSLEAHSSGGYTF	TGCGCCAGCAGCTTGGAGGCTCACTCCTCGGGTGGCTACACCTTC
many	TRBJ1-1	NA	TRBV5-1	CASSFTGSWTEAFF	TGCGCCAGCAGCTTCACAGGGAGTTGGACTGAAGCTTTCTTT
few	TRBJ2-6	NA	TRBV7-6	CASSLERGTSGANVLTF	TGTGCCAGCAGCTTAGAGAGGGGTACCTCTGGGGCCAACGTCCTGACTTTC
many	TRBJ2-3	NA	TRBV5-6	CASSPVRAKDTQYF	TGTGCCAGCAGCCCGGTCCGGGCAAAAGATACGCAGTATTTT
once	TRBJ2-7	TRBD1	TRBV7-2	CASSLNRGRSAEQYF	TGTGCCAGCAGCCTTAACAGGGGGCGGTCTGCCGAGCAGTACTTC
NA	TRBJ2-7	NA	TRBV5-6	CASSSTVSYEQYF	TGTGCCAGCAGTTCGACAGTCTCCTACGAGCAGTACTTC
NA	TRBJ2-5	NA	TRBV5-1	CASSLSPAQETQYF	TGCGCCAGCAGCTTGAGTCCGGCCCAAGAGACCCAGTACTTC
many	TRBJ1-2	NA	TRBV5-5	CASSWDGEVGYTF	TGTGCCAGCAGCTGGGACGGGGAGGTTGGCTACACCTTC
NA	TRBJ2-5	TRBD2	TRBV29-1	CGGGHAETQYF	TGCGGGGGGGGTCACGCCGAGACCCAGTACTTC
NA	TRBJ1-4	NA	TRBV20-1	CSAVRAPPNEKLFF	TGCAGTGCCGTCCGGGCACCGCCTAATGAAAAACTGTTTTTT
few	TRBJ1-6	TRBD1	TRBV7-8	CASSLGDRGISSLHF	TGTGCCAGCAGCTTAGGGGACAGGGGAATTTCATCCCTCCACTTT
few	TRBJ2-7	NA	TRBV12-3/TRBV12-4	CASSLGYRGSYEQYF	TGTGCCAGCAGCTTAGGGTACAGAGGCTCCTACGAGCAGTACTTC
few	TRBJ2-2	NA	TRBV3-1	CASSQVPGGTGELFF	TGTGCCAGCAGCCAAGTGCCAGGGGGGACCGGGGAGCTGTTTTTT
few	TRBJ2-4	NA	TRBV5-1	CASSLGISFKNIQYF	TGCGCCAGCAGCTTAGGAATATCTTTCAAAAACATTCAGTACTTC
NA	TRBJ1-1	NA	TRBV10-1	CASSDFGHREAFF	TGCGCCAGCAGTGATTTCGGACATCGAGAAGCTTTCTTT
NA	TRBJ2-5	TRBD1	TRBV20-1	CSAKQGKQETQYF	TGCAGTGCCAAACAGGGGAAGCAAGAGACCCAGTACTTC
few	TRBJ2-3	TRBD2	TRBV5-4	CASSLLVAGNTDTQYF	TGTGCCAGCAGCTTGTTGGTAGCGGGGAACACAGATACGCAGTATTTT
NA	TRBJ2-1	TRBD1	TRBV20-1	CSARDRDRGSGEQFF	TGCAGTGCTAGAGATAGAGACAGGGGATCTGGTGAGCAGTTCTTC
NA	TRBJ1-6	NA	TRBV19	CASSTRSGSFYSPLHF	TGTGCCAGTAGTACCCGTTCGGGCTCCTTCTACTCACCCCTCCACTTT
NA	TRBJ2-2	NA	TRBV29-1	CSTRELQNTGELFF	TGCAGCACCCGAGAGCTCCAGAACACCGGGGAGCTGTTTTTT
NA	TRBJ2-2	NA	TRBV5-1	CASRVQTGTRNTGELFF	TGCGCCAGCAGAGTACAAACCGGGACACGAAACACCGGGGAGCTGTTTTTT
NA	TRBJ2-3	TRBD2	TRBV11-2	CASSLHPRTSGSGPTDTQYF	TGTGCCAGCAGCCTGCATCCTAGGACTAGCGGGAGTGGCCCCACAGATACGCAGTATTTT
few	TRBJ2-3	NA	TRBV4-2	CASSQDSGTSTDTQYF	TGTGCCAGCAGCCAAGACTCCGGGACGAGCACAGATACGCAGTATTTT
NA	TRBJ2-7	TRBD1	TRBV3-1	CASSQPGQGKDEQYF	TGTGCCAGCAGCCAGCCGGGACAGGGTAAGGACGAGCAGTACTTC